A selection of T cell receptor beta chains follows, all from one sample in a study of T cell repertoires in cytomegalovirus infection. Antigens for these TCRs are unknown. In TCRdb, the reads were re-called with MiXCR into one record per CDR3 protein. Here the sample spans hundreds of thousands of distinct CDR3 sequences, around a third being singletons. Source: cultured PBMCs, taken from culture after CMV antigen stimulation. These receptors all come from a human donor in good health (CMV status not recorded). Some clones in this sample may be carry-over from other donors' samples. CDR3s include the opening cysteine and the closing phenylalanine or tryptophan. D genes are given only for firm matches. Rows may omit the clone size; those that give it use once, few, many or a size class.

size	D	J	V	DNA	CDR3
NA	NA	TRBJ2-2	TRBV6-6	TGTGCCAGCAGTAGAGGGTACCTCACCGGGGAGCTGTTTTTT	CASSRGYLTGELFF
few	NA	TRBJ2-1	TRBV4-1	TGCGCCAGCAGCCAAGAACCAGGGCTGGGGAGGAATGAGCAGTTCTTC	CASSQEPGLGRNEQFF
few	NA	TRBJ1-1	TRBV18	TGTGCCAGCTCACCACCAAACAAGAACACTGAAGCTTTCTTT	CASSPPNKNTEAFF
NA	NA	TRBJ2-1	TRBV19	TGTGCCAGTAGTATAGGGTTAGCAGATGAGCAGTTCTTC	CASSIGLADEQFF
NA	TRBD1	TRBJ2-1	TRBV7-6	TGTGCCAGCACCCCGGCCGGACAGGGAAGGAATGAGCAGTTCTTC	CASTPAGQGRNEQFF
NA	NA	TRBJ2-1	TRBV4-2	TGTGCCAGCAGCCAAGGCCGGGGGCCAGCGGGTGAGCAGTTCTTC	CASSQGRGPAGEQFF
few	NA	TRBJ2-7	TRBV6-5	TGTGCCAGCAGTTACCCAGGGATCCCTACAAACGAGCAGTACTTC	CASSYPGIPTNEQYF
NA	NA	TRBJ2-2	TRBV7-9	TGTGCCAGCAGACTGGGGTCGTTTTTCCGGGAGTCTAACACCGGGGAGCTGTTTTTT	CASRLGSFFRESNTGELFF
NA	NA	TRBJ1-1	TRBV7-6	TGTGCCAGCAGCTTATCCCAGATGAACACTGAAGCTTTCTTT	CASSLSQMNTEAFF
NA	NA	TRBJ2-2	TRBV18	TGTGCCAGCTCACGCCCATCCGCAGTTAGCACCGGGGAGCTGTTTTTT	CASSRPSAVSTGELFF
NA	NA	TRBJ2-7	TRBV27	TGTGCCAGCAGCCCGTGGGTCGGGGGCTACGAGCAGTACTTC	CASSPWVGGYEQYF
many	TRBD2	TRBJ2-1	TRBV7-2	TGTGCCAGCAGCTCCCCCCTAGCGGGGGCCCGGAGCTCCTACAATGAGCAGTTCTTC	CASSSPLAGARSSYNEQFF
NA	NA	TRBJ2-1	TRBV7-6	TGTGCCAGCAGCTTAGCGCTGGGCGGGCATCGTAATGAGCAGTTCTTC	CASSLALGGHRNEQFF
NA	TRBD1	TRBJ2-2	TRBV27	TGTGCCAGCAGACAGGGGGCGGGGGAGCTGTTTTTT	CASRQGAGELFF
NA	TRBD2	TRBJ2-3	TRBV19	TGTGCCAGTAGTATGGATATAGCGGGAGTGACAGATACGCAGTATTTT	CASSMDIAGVTDTQYF
NA	NA	TRBJ2-1	TRBV5-5	TGTGCCAGCAGCATGGACCACTCCTACAATGAGCAGTTCTTC	CASSMDHSYNEQFF
NA	NA	TRBJ1-3	TRBV7-9	TGTGCCAGCAGCCACGGGAGGACTGGAAACACCATATATTTT	CASSHGRTGNTIYF
many	TRBD2	TRBJ2-1	TRBV7-2	TGTGCCAGCCGCCCAGGCGGGGGGGCTTACAATGAGCAGTTCTTC	CASRPGGGAYNEQFF
NA	NA	TRBJ1-1	TRBV10-3	TGTGCCATCAGTGACAGTCTGAACGATGAAGCTTTCTTT	CAISDSLNDEAFF
few	TRBD1	TRBJ2-5	TRBV7-9	TGTGCCAGCAGCTCCGGCGGACAGGGGGGCCAAGAGACCCAGTACTTC	CASSSGGQGGQETQYF
many	NA	TRBJ1-2	TRBV7-2	TGTGCCAGCAGCTTAAAGGGGGTCTTGTATGGCTACACCTTC	CASSLKGVLYGYTF
few	NA	TRBJ1-5	TRBV28	TGTGCCAGCAGTTCGGGTACAGGGCATCAGCCCCAGCATTTT	CASSSGTGHQPQHF
NA	TRBD1	TRBJ2-1	TRBV7-9	TGTGCCAGCCGCGTGGGACAGGGCATCGCAGAGCAGTTCTTC	CASRVGQGIAEQFF
few	NA	TRBJ1-1	TRBV20-1	TGCAGTGCTACGGAATCAGGGGACACTGAAGCTTTCTTT	CSATESGDTEAFF
once	NA	TRBJ2-3	TRBV18	TGTGCCAGCTCACCACCGTGGTATCCCGCAGATACGCAGTATTTT	CASSPPWYPADTQYF
many	NA	TRBJ2-3	TRBV11-2	TGTGCCAGCAGCTTAGTTCACGGGGGCATCATACCAGATACGCAGTATTTT	CASSLVHGGIIPDTQYF
few	TRBD1	TRBJ2-7	TRBV5-6	TGTGCCAGCAGCTTGGGGGACAGGGACTCCTACGAGCAGTACTTC	CASSLGDRDSYEQYF
NA	TRBD2	TRBJ2-1	TRBV11-2	TGTGCCAGCAGCCGGACTAGAGGAAATGGCCCAAGGGAGCAGTTCTTC	CASSRTRGNGPREQFF
NA	TRBD1	TRBJ2-3	TRBV19	TGTGCCAGTAGTATATCAAACTCCGGGACAGGCACAGATACGCAGTATTTT	CASSISNSGTGTDTQYF
few	NA	TRBJ1-1	TRBV3-1	TGTGCCAGCAGCCCTCGACCGAGAGGGGTTGAGGGGGTCACTGAAGCTTTCTTT	CASSPRPRGVEGVTEAFF
NA	NA	TRBJ1-2	TRBV7-9	TGTGCCAGCAGCTTAAGTGGCAGCGGAGCCTATGGCTACACCTTC	CASSLSGSGAYGYTF
NA	NA	TRBJ2-4	TRBV24-1	TGTGCCACCAGTGATTTCCTCCCGTGGCCGACCAAAAACATTCAGTACTTC	CATSDFLPWPTKNIQYF
NA	TRBD2	TRBJ2-5	TRBV19	TGTGCCAGTAGTGGGAGAGCGGGAGCGGAGCAAGAGACCCAGTACTTC	CASSGRAGAEQETQYF
NA	TRBD1	TRBJ1-1	TRBV6-2/TRBV6-3	TGTGCCAGCAGACAGGGACAGATGAACACTGAAGCTTTCTTT	CASRQGQMNTEAFF